The clone carrying this T cell receptor (beta chain) was seen a few times. Its antigen remains unknown. From germline, CDR1 is DFQATT and CDR2 SNEGSKA (reference sequence). This CDR3 region has 14 residues. The J segment lost 5 bases and the V segment lost 5 bases, leaving 5 bases of the junction unmatched. The sample is drawn from a study of T-cell reconstitution after alpha-beta-depleted transplantation in children. Study-wide points: Recipient T cells and thymic progenitors that survived gave rise to the high TCRbeta diversity observed at day 60 in some patients. T-cell counts and diversity were attributed mostly to newly produced T cells one year after transplant. There were reportedly several hundred expanded graft clones from which alpha-beta T cells came about two months after transplant.

Unique molecular identifiers were built into the TCRbeta library. Via MiXCR, TCRdb re-called the PCR reads, giving one row per CDR3 protein. Here the sample spans hundreds of thousands of distinct CDR3 sequences, 20% to 30% being singletons. This TCR came from a female patient aged 2 to 10 who had a stem cell transplant for congenital amegakaryocytic thrombocytopenia, so the T cells may come from the graft donor. The gene calls are TRBV20-1 and TRBJ2-1, with 11 bases that match TRBD2. The material was PBMCs, mostly from graft donor cells, obtained 360 days after TCRalphabeta/CD19-depleted stem cell transplant. The CDR3 nucleotides are TGCAGTGCTCATAGCGGGAGGGGGGACAATGAGCAGTTCTTC. This codes for CSAHSGRGDNEQFF.